This T cell receptor (beta chain) was identified during a study of shared clonotypes between healthy human individuals. Across the study: The composition of the donors was a couple of women and a few men aged 18 to 49.

Naive CD8 cells comprised CD45RO-negative, CCR7-positively selected cells, excluding terminally differentiated effector memory CD45RA+ cells. Adult Caucasians living in Nashville, Tennessee made up all of the donors. Per the study methods: ImmunoSEQ supplied junction-only sequences lacking quality scores, so filtering was different. The protocol was immunoSEQ multiplex PCR, while the TCRdb copy is restricted to in-frame clones and leaves out a portion. V and J calls and clone size follow that table, whereas D and trimming were derived from the DNA. This sample has around 650,000 clones, with roughly 96% found just once. Findings and limits, study-wide: The authors expected sequencing depth to affect clonotype sharing among donors.

As concerns this clone: Its specificity is unknown.

The sequence was obtained from a woman aged 25 to 45 in good health. What was sequenced was naive CD8+ T cells sorted from blood.

CDR3 residues: CASSESGAEQFF. Here the CDR3 DNA reads TGTGCCAGCAGTGAATCTGGAGCTGAGCAGTTCTTC. This rearrangement joins TRBV2 to TRBJ2-1; unclear D gene. Looked up from germline, CDR1 is SNHLY and CDR2 is FYNNEI. The V end was cut by 2 bases, the J end by 9 bases, with 8 bases between. The CDR3 totals 12 residues.